The 21 T cell receptor beta chains in this list originate from one sample, sequenced in a study of shared clonotypes between healthy human individuals (dated by TCRdb to 2018 to 2020). The library was prepared using the immunoSEQ multiplex PCR assay. In its TCRdb copy, this immuneACCESS table keeps in-frame sequences only and misses some clones. Where compared with another copy, unresolved V genes explain less than half of these, and the others have no known cause. In this sample the table shows around 700,000 clones, 60% to 80% of which occur a single time. The ten largest make up less than 2% of the sample. The sequenced material came from memory CD4+ T cells sorted from blood. This specimen's cell subset or site label, per the study, means: CD45RA-negative fraction. These receptors all stem from a woman in her 30s in good health.

The sample holds a few counts of this clone. The chain joins TRBV25-1 to TRBJ2-7; TRBD1 aligns across 8 bases. V lost 5 bases and J lost 0; bases outside the gene matches: 9. The CDR3 has 16 residues. CDR1 is MGHDK and CDR2 is SYGVNS in the germline V gene. CDR3 coding DNA: TGTGCCAGCAGTCAGGGGGCGGGACGGATCTCCTACGAGCAGTACTTC. Protein sequence: CASSQGAGRISYEQYF.

Of note for this clone: A far larger clone is one base from this, pointing to a likely read error. V is TRBV7-6 and J is TRBJ1-1; maybe TRBD1 (6 bases). Trimming took 5 bases from V and 1 from J, leaving 11 bases between them. This CDR3 is 14 amino acids long. Per germline, CDR1 SGHVS and CDR2 FNYEAQ. The CDR3: CASSQLGGNTEAFF. CDR3 nucleotide sequence: TGTGCCAGCAGCCAGCTAGGGGGGAACACTGAAGCTTTCTTT. The full variable domain, rest sourced from reference TRBV7-6 and TRBJ1-1, is GAGVSQSPRYKVTKRGQDVALRCDPISGHVSLYWYRQALGQGPEFLTYFNYEAQQDKSGLPNDRFSAERPEGSISTLTIQRTEQRDSAMYRCASSQLGGNTEAFFGQGTRLTVV.

The CDR3 region is CASRGGNEKLFF. Here the CDR3 DNA reads TGTGCTTCGAGGGGGGGAAATGAAAAACTGTTTTTT. The V gene is TRBV19, the J gene TRBJ1-4; possibly TRBD1 for D (6 bases). The CDR3 covers 12 residues. CDR1 is LNHDA, CDR2 SQIVND, per germline (reference sequence).

The chain's CDR3 is CASSREGGNTEAFF. In DNA, the CDR3 is TGTGCCAGCAGTAGAGAGGGGGGGAACACTGAAGCTTTCTTT. The V call is TRBV5-4, the J call TRBJ1-1, with D possibly matching TRBD1 (6 bases). V was trimmed by 5 bases and J by 1 base, leaving 12 bases between them. The CDR3 is 14 residues long. CDR1 is SGHNT and CDR2 is YYREEE in the germline V gene (reference sequence). The full variable domain, with the rest looked up from reference TRBV5-4 and TRBJ1-1, is ETGVTQSPTHLIKTRGQQVTLRCSSQSGHNTVSWYQQALGQGPQFIFQYYREEENGRGNFPPRFSGLQFPNYSSELNVNALELDDSALYLCASSREGGNTEAFFGQGTRLTVV.

The chain has TRBV28 and TRBJ2-4; the D gene could be TRBD1 or TRBD2 (5 bases each). V lost 6 bases, J lost 7 bases, and 19 bases lay in between. The CDR3 is 15 amino acids. Germline assignment: CDR1 MDHEN and CDR2 SYDVKM. DNA for the CDR3: TGTGCCAGCAGGGTTCATGGGGGTTTGAGGAACATTCAGTACTTC. It yields the protein CASRVHGGLRNIQYF.

The chain recombines TRBV7-6 with TRBJ1-2, with 10 bases lining up with TRBD1. The CDR3 loop spans 15 amino acids. The germline gives CDR1 SGHVS, CDR2 FNYEAQ. The V and J ends lost 1 base and 4 bases, in that order; junction bases with no gene match: 3. The chain's CDR3 is CASSLGTGGTYGYTF. The DNA of the CDR3 is TGTGCCAGCAGCTTAGGGACAGGGGGGACCTATGGCTACACCTTC.

At least ten counts were recorded for this clone. V and J are TRBV27 and TRBJ2-7; 8 bases agree with TRBD1. CDR3 length: 15 amino acids. Trimming took 5 bases from V and 3 from J; bases not matched to a gene: 9. Germline lookup yields CDR1 MNHEY and CDR2 SMNVEV (reference sequence). CDR3 protein: CASSATGVSSYEQYF. The CDR3, as DNA: TGTGCCAGCAGTGCGACAGGGGTATCCAGCTACGAGCAGTACTTC.

The chain has TRBV5-1 and TRBJ2-5; D may correspond to TRBD1 or TRBD2 (5 bases each). Germline CDR1 SGHRS, CDR2 YFSETQ. The CDR3 loop spans 15 amino acids. Trimming took 0 bases from V and 1 from J, leaving 10 bases between them. CDR3 in DNA: TGCGCCAGCAGCTTGGGTTGGGGACCCCAAGAGACCCAGTACTTC. The encoded protein is CASSLGWGPQETQYF. The full variable domain, rest sourced from reference TRBV5-1 and TRBJ2-5, is KAGVTQTPRYLIKTRGQQVTLSCSPISGHRSVSWYQQTPGQGLQFLFEYFSETQRNKGNFPGRFSGRQFSNSRSEMNVSTLELGDSALYLCASSLGWGPQETQYFGPGTRLLVL.

Only a few counts were recorded for this clone. The chain combines TRBV5-1 with TRBJ2-1, with 10 positions matching TRBD2. The CDR3 has 15 residues. Germline V gene lookup returns CDR1 SGHRS and CDR2 YFSETQ. Trimming cost V 3 bases and J 9 bases; bases outside gene matches: 9. The CDR3 protein is CASSWVTSGEIEQFF. In DNA form, the CDR3 reads TGCGCCAGCAGCTGGGTCACTAGCGGGGAAATTGAGCAGTTCTTC.

The CDR3 DNA sequence: TGTGCCAGTATCTCAGGGGCAGGGGCAATATCCGGGGAGCTGTTTTTT. Translating gives CASISGAGAISGELFF. This chain joins TRBV19 and TRBJ2-2, with D tentatively TRBD1 (6 bases). Germline V gene lookup returns CDR1 LNHDA and CDR2 SQIVND (reference sequence). The ends were cut back, 7 bases at V and 6 bases at J, with 21 bases in the middle. CDR3 size: 16 residues.

The chain employs TRBV5-6 and TRBJ2-7; 13 nucleotides match TRBD2. In germline, CDR1 is SGHDT, CDR2 YYEEEE. This CDR3 spans 18 amino acids. V shed 1 base, J shed 0 bases, and the junction held 7 bases outside the gene matches. CDR3 region: CASSLRTSGSGPSYEQYF. The CDR3 DNA reads as TGTGCCAGCAGCTTGAGGACTAGCGGGAGTGGTCCCTCCTACGAGCAGTACTTC.

This clone has more than one count but fewer than ten. This rearrangement joins TRBV10-2 to TRBJ2-1, with 12 bases fitting TRBD2. The ends lost 5 bases at V and 5 bases at J; junction bases unmatched: 4. Germline-derived CDR1 and CDR2 are WSHSY and SAAADI. CDR3 length equals 15 residues. CDR3 sequence: CASSKTSGGNNEQFF. The CDR3 DNA sequence: TGCGCCAGCAGTAAGACTAGCGGGGGAAACAATGAGCAGTTCTTC.

By share, this clone ranks as medium-sized. This chain uses TRBV5-5 with TRBJ2-2, with D maybe TRBD2 (6 bases). Trimming took off 0 bases at V and 2 bases at J, with 20 bases between the two ends. This CDR3 has 19 residues. The germline V gene encodes CDR1 SGHKS and CDR2 YYEKEE (reference sequence). CDR3 loop: CASSLVVIVGGINTGELFF. The DNA for the CDR3 is TGTGCCAGCAGCTTGGTAGTCATCGTTGGGGGGATTAACACCGGGGAGCTGTTTTTT.

This clone was seen only once. This sequence joins TRBV27 and TRBJ2-1, with D perhaps assigned TRBD1 or TRBD2 (5 bases each). Germline-derived CDR1 and CDR2 are MNHEY and SMNVEV (reference sequence). V was pared by 5 bases and J by 0 bases, with 17 bases between. This CDR3 has 17 residues. The CDR3 loop reads CASSPQGGGYSYNEQFF. DNA for the CDR3: TGTGCCAGCAGTCCCCAGGGCGGAGGATACTCCTACAATGAGCAGTTCTTC.

The chain links TRBV6-1 to TRBJ1-1, with no clear D. CDR3 size: 12 residues. Germline CDR1 and CDR2: MNHNS and SASEGT. Trimming took 1 base from V and 4 from J, leaving 4 bases between them. CDR3 region: CASSEVGTEAFF. CDR3 sequence (DNA): TGTGCCAGCAGTGAAGTGGGCACTGAAGCTTTCTTT.

This sequence joins TRBV13 and TRBJ2-7; D tentatively reads TRBD1 or TRBD2 (5 bases each). Germline CDR1 PRHDT, CDR2 FYEKMQ (reference sequence). The V end lost 5 bases, the J end lost 3 bases, and 14 bases lay between the germline ends. This CDR3 is built from 14 residues. The CDR3 is CASSMGRSGYEQYF. CDR3 bases: TGTGCCAGCAGCATGGGACGGAGCGGCTACGAGCAGTACTTC.

The chain links TRBV5-1 to TRBJ2-2; 12 bases align to TRBD1. CDR1 and CDR2 (germline): SGHRS, YFSETQ. V dropped 4 bases and J dropped 6; count of bases not matched to a gene: 10. The CDR3 extends over 17 amino acids. The CDR3 sequence: CASSKNPGQGASGELFF. In nucleotides, the CDR3 is TGCGCCAGCAGCAAGAACCCGGGACAGGGGGCTTCCGGGGAGCTGTTTTTT.

The genes are TRBV5-1 and TRBJ2-2, with 8 bases aligning to TRBD2. Germline CDR1 reads SGHRS; CDR2 reads YFSETQ. V lost 4 bases and J lost 4; bases outside the gene matches: 6. The CDR3 length is 15 residues. This chain's CDR3 is CASSREGVSTGELFF. The CDR3 bases are TGCGCCAGCAGCCGGGAGGGGGTGAGCACCGGGGAGCTGTTTTTT.

The V and J genes are TRBV19 and TRBJ1-5; no firm D call. CDR1 is LNHDA, CDR2 SQIVND, per germline (reference sequence). The length of the CDR3 is 14 residues. V shed 1 base and J shed 5 bases, with 9 bases lying between them. The CDR3 sequence: CASSIARGHQPQHF. The DNA for the CDR3 is TGTGCCAGTAGTATAGCACGGGGTCATCAGCCCCAGCATTTT.

This chain connects TRBV30 to TRBJ2-1, with a tentative D call TRBD2 (5 bases). V lost 3 bases to trimming and J lost 10 bases, with 16 bases between them. Germline V gene lookup returns CDR1 GTSNPN and CDR2 SVGIG (reference sequence). CDR3 size: 13 residues. For the CDR3, the DNA is TGTGCCTGGAGATTTGGGAGCCCTAGGGAGCAGTTCTTC. As protein: CAWRFGSPREQFF. Supplemented by reference TRBV30 and TRBJ2-1, the full variable domain reads SQTIHQWPATLVQPVGSPLSLECTVEGTSNPNLYWYRQAAGRGLQLLFYSVGIGQISSEVPQNLSASRPQDRQFILSSKKLLLSDSGFYLCAWRFGSPREQFFGPGTRLTVL.

V is TRBV10-3 and J is TRBJ2-7; D is unclear. Germline lookup yields CDR1 ENHRY and CDR2 SYGVKD. The ends were cut back, 1 base at V and 0 bases at J, with 7 bases in the middle. This CDR3 contains 14 residues. Here the CDR3 DNA reads TGTGCCATCAGTGAGTGGATTAGCTCCTACGAGCAGTACTTC. As protein: CAISEWISSYEQYF.